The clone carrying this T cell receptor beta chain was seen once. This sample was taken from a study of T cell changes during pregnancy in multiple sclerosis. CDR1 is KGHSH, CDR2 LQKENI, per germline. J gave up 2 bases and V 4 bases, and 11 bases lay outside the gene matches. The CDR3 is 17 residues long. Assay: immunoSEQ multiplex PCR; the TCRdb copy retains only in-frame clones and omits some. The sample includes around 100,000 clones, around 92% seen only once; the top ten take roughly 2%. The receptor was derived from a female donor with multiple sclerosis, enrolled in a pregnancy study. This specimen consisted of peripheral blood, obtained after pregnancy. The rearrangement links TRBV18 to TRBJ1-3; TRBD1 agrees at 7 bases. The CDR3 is CASSRRTQGTAGNTIYF. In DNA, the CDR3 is TGTGCCAGCTCACGACGTACACAGGGGACCGCTGGAAACACCATATATTTT.